This entry lists 23 T cell receptor beta chains sequenced from one sample in a study of early T cells in non-severe SARS-CoV-2 infection. One entry per CDR3 protein, called by TCRdb with MiXCR from the 5' RACE reads. This sample has some 60,000 distinct CDR3 sequences, with roughly 8% found just once. The sequenced sample consisted of whole blood. These receptors all stem from an adult who was a healthcare worker with PCR-confirmed SARS-CoV-2 infection or an uninfected control (not recorded which).

This clonotype was observed a few times. The rearrangement links TRBV28 to TRBJ1-2, with 9 bases matching TRBD1. Germline V gives CDR1 MDHEN, CDR2 SYDVKM. Trimming removed 10 bases from V and 2 bases from J; junction bases left unmatched: 5. This CDR3 has 13 residues. CDR3 residues: CATWDRVNYGYTF. CDR3 DNA: TGTGCCACCTGGGACAGGGTAAACTATGGCTACACCTTC.

The chain recombines TRBV5-1 with TRBJ2-5, with D perhaps matching TRBD1 (5 bases). V was shortened by 4 bases and J by 5 bases, with 15 bases between the two germline ends. Germline assignment: CDR1 SGHRS and CDR2 YFSETQ. This CDR3 spans 14 amino acids. The CDR3 here is CASSLGQSRETQYF. DNA for the CDR3: TGCGCCAGCAGCCTCGGACAATCTAGGGAGACCCAGTACTTC.

The table lists this clonotype with a few counts. The chain is built from TRBV20-1 and TRBJ2-3, with no clear D. Germline CDR1 is DFQATT and CDR2 is SNEGSKA (reference sequence). CDR3 size: 16 residues. V lost 0 bases to trimming and J lost 2 bases, with 15 bases between them. CDR3 nucleotide sequence: TGCAGTGCTAGAGATTACGGTTCTCTTCCCACAGATACGCAGTATTTT. Protein sequence: CSARDYGSLPTDTQYF.

This clonotype was seen at least ten times. The V gene is TRBV27, the J gene TRBJ2-2; TRBD1 aligns across 7 bases. With V trimmed by 6 bases and J by 1 base, 5 bases remained unmatched. The CDR3 spans 15 residues. The germline V gene encodes CDR1 MNHEY and CDR2 SMNVEV (reference sequence). The CDR3 DNA reads as TGTGCCAGCAGATTGGGACAGCTGAACACCGGGGAGCTGTTTTTT. Its protein is CASRLGQLNTGELFF.

In this sample, this clonotype turned up a few times. This chain connects TRBV12-3 or TRBV12-4 to TRBJ2-1; no clear D gene. The CDR3 spans 13 residues. With 5 bases removed from V and 4 bases from J, the gap between germline ends came to 9 bases. The CDR3: CASSPDAYNEQFF. The CDR3 DNA reads as TGTGCCAGCAGTCCCGACGCTTACAATGAGCAGTTCTTC.

This clonotype was seen ten or more times. The gene calls are TRBV18 and TRBJ1-5; tentatively, D is TRBD1 (5 bases). The length of the CDR3 is 14 residues. V gave up 6 bases and J gave up 2 bases, with 11 bases separating them. Germline V gene data show CDR1 as KGHSH and CDR2 as LQKENI. CDR3: CASSSGLGNQPQHF. The CDR3 region has the DNA TGTGCCAGCTCGTCAGGGCTTGGCAATCAGCCCCAGCATTTT.

This clonotype was counted many times. This chain uses TRBV9 with TRBJ2-1; 12 bases fit TRBD2. The CDR3 sequence is 20 residues long. Germline loops: CDR1 SGDLS, CDR2 YYNGEE. With 3 bases clipped from V and 3 bases from J, the junction kept 16 bases outside the gene matches. CDR3 in DNA: TGTGCCAGCAGCGCCCTAGCGGGAGGGCCTGGAAAACGGGTCTACAATGAGCAGTTCTTC. This sequence encodes CASSALAGGPGKRVYNEQFF.

In its sample, this clonotype was seen many times. The chain uses TRBV24-1 and TRBJ2-2, with 7 bases matching TRBD2. V was clipped by 9 bases and J by 0 bases; unmatched bases: 6. CDR3 size: 15 residues. CDR1 is KGHDR, CDR2 SFDVKD, per germline. Written as DNA, the CDR3 is TGTGCCACCGGTGGAGCGGGGACGAACACCGGGGAGCTGTTTTTT. The encoded protein is CATGGAGTNTGELFF.

This clonotype was counted a few times. The rearrangement links TRBV28 to TRBJ2-7, with D possibly TRBD1 on 6 matching bases. Germline-derived CDR1 and CDR2 are MDHEN and SYDVKM. Trimming took 10 bases from V and 1 from J, leaving 11 bases between them. CDR3 size: 12 residues. The CDR3: CAISGQSYEQYF. CDR3 sequence (DNA): TGTGCCATTTCCGGACAGTCCTACGAGCAGTACTTC.

This clonotype was counted at least ten times. The gene calls are TRBV7-3 and TRBJ2-2; the D is unclear. V lost 3 bases and J lost 4, with 6 bases in between. The CDR3 has 13 amino acids. Germline loops: CDR1 SGHTA, CDR2 FQGTGA. DNA for the CDR3: TGTGCCAGCAGCTTCATCAGCACCGGGGAGCTGTTTTTT. Protein sequence: CASSFISTGELFF. Together with reference TRBV7-3 and TRBJ2-2, the CDR3 gives the full variable domain: GAGVSQTPSNKVTEKGKYVELRCDPISGHTALYWYRQSLGQGPEFLIYFQGTGAADDSGLPNDRFFAVRPEGSVSTLKIQRTERGDSAVYLCASSFISTGELFFGEGSRLTVL.

This chain links TRBV7-2 with TRBJ2-1; no reliable D call. The CDR3 totals 14 residues. V shed 4 bases and J shed 0 bases, with 7 bases lying between them. In germline, CDR1 is SGHTA, CDR2 FQGNSA. As DNA, the CDR3 is TGTGCCAGCAGCTCGGATAGCTCCTACAATGAGCAGTTCTTC. Amino acid sequence: CASSSDSSYNEQFF.

About this clonotype itself: A much larger clonotype is one base distant, so this may be a read error. V gene TRBV18 combines with J gene TRBJ1-1, with D possibly TRBD1 on 6 matching bases. Germline V gene lookup returns CDR1 KGHSH and CDR2 LQKENI. The CDR3 sequence is 15 residues long. Here the CDR3 reads CGSSEQGMGNTEAFF. CDR3 DNA: TGTGGCAGCTCAGAGCAGGGGATGGGGAACACTGAAGCTTTCTTT.

The chain employs TRBV5-1 and TRBJ1-6; weak D call: TRBD1 (6 bases). This CDR3 region has 16 residues. Germline V lookup: CDR1 SGHRS, CDR2 YFSETQ. Trimming stripped 4 bases from V and 5 bases from J, with 16 bases between. The CDR3 spells CASSPRPGHNNSPLHF. The CDR3 coding sequence is TGCGCCAGCAGCCCGAGGCCGGGACACAATAATTCACCCCTCCACTTT.

This clonotype was seen at least ten times. CDR3 amino acids: CASSLDGSNQPQHF. CDR3 DNA sequence: TGCGCCAGCAGCTTGGACGGTAGCAATCAGCCCCAGCATTTT. The rearrangement links TRBV5-1 to TRBJ1-5; D not resolved. Germline V gene sequence: CDR1 SGHRS, CDR2 YFSETQ. With 0 bases removed from V and 0 bases from J, the gap between germline ends came to 4 bases. The CDR3 loop spans 14 amino acids.

This clonotype occurred many times. This chain joins TRBV29-1 and TRBJ1-2; possible D gene TRBD1, 6 bases. In germline, CDR1 is SQVTM, CDR2 ANQGSEA. The CDR3 loop spans 13 amino acids. Trimming removed 4 bases at V and 5 bases at J, with 14 bases between. CDR3 residues: CSVVDPGEYGYTF. The CDR3 DNA follows: TGCAGCGTTGTTGATCCAGGGGAGTATGGCTACACCTTC.

This clonotype showed up many times. The chain is built from TRBV18 and TRBJ2-7, with TRBD2 matching over 9 bases. Germline V CDR1 and CDR2: KGHSH, LQKENI. Losses at the gene ends were 4 bases for V and 3 bases for J; bases not matched to a gene: 16. The CDR3 runs 18 residues. In nucleotides, the CDR3 is TGTGCCAGCTCACGACAAAGGCTAGCGGGAAGGGGTCGCTACGAGCAGTACTTC. Translation gives CASSRQRLAGRGRYEQYF.

This clonotype was seen only a few times. This chain joins TRBV19 and TRBJ1-2; D possibly corresponds to TRBD1 (5 bases). V was trimmed by 8 bases and J by 8 bases, leaving 18 bases between them. This CDR3 contains 13 residues. Germline values: CDR1 LNHDA, CDR2 SQIVND (reference sequence). The CDR3, as DNA: TGTGCCAGTGAAAGGTGGGGGATGAGCGGCTACACCTTC. Protein sequence: CASERWGMSGYTF.

This clonotype was recorded a few times. The chain employs TRBV29-1 and TRBJ2-7; no definite D call. The CDR3 spans 13 residues. Trimming left V 0 bases short and J 0 bases short, with 6 bases between. Per germline, CDR1 SQVTM and CDR2 ANQGSEA. The CDR3 DNA follows: TGCAGCGTTGAAGACGGCTTCTCCTACGAGCAGTACTTC. This codes for CSVEDGFSYEQYF.

This clonotype has just a few counts. The chain links TRBV2 to TRBJ1-4; TRBD1 agrees at 8 bases. Germline V gene sequence: CDR1 SNHLY, CDR2 FYNNEI. Trimming removed 5 bases from V and 5 bases from J; junction bases left unmatched: 7. The CDR3 sequence is 15 residues long. The CDR3 spells CASSWTGNSNEKLFF. CDR3 nucleotide sequence: TGTGCCAGCAGTTGGACAGGGAACTCCAATGAAAAACTGTTTTTT.

This clonotype has a count of ten or more. The rearrangement uses TRBV15 and TRBJ1-5; 7 positions match TRBD1. This CDR3 is 16 amino acids long. In germline, CDR1 is LNHNV, CDR2 YYDKDF (reference sequence). V shed 2 bases and J 1 base; nucleotides not matched to a gene: 5. For the CDR3, the DNA is TGTGCCACCAGCAGATACGACAGGGAGAGCAATCAGCCCCAGCATTTT. Protein sequence: CATSRYDRESNQPQHF. The entire variable domain, with the rest obtained from reference TRBV15 and TRBJ1-5, is as follows: DAMVIQNPRYQVTQFGKPVTLSCSQTLNHNVMYWYQQKSSQAPKLLFHYYDKDFNNEADTPDNFQSRRPNTSFCFLDIRSPGLGDTAMYLCATSRYDRESNQPQHFGDGTRLSIL.

This clonotype was detected only a few times. V is TRBV2 and J is TRBJ2-2, with TRBD2 identical over 9 bases. V lost 5 bases, J lost 4 bases, and 5 bases stayed unmatched. The length of the CDR3 is 15 residues. CDR1 and CDR2 from the germline V gene are SNHLY and FYNNEI. CDR3 amino acids: CASSREAGGTGELFF. The CDR3 DNA sequence: TGTGCCAGCAGTAGAGAAGCGGGAGGCACCGGGGAGCTGTTTTTT.

The table lists this clonotype with many counts. The gene calls are TRBV15 and TRBJ2-1; 7 bases align to TRBD2. In germline, CDR1 is LNHNV, CDR2 YYDKDF (reference sequence). Unmatched junction bases numbered 13, after V lost 2 bases and J lost 0 bases. CDR3 length equals 19 residues. The CDR3 spells CATSRRRGSRSHSYNEQFF. For the CDR3, the DNA is TGTGCCACCAGCAGACGGCGCGGGAGTCGATCCCACTCCTACAATGAGCAGTTCTTC.

The table lists this clonotype with a few counts. V gene TRBV28 combines with J gene TRBJ1-4, with unresolved D. The germline CDR1 and CDR2 sequences are MDHEN and SYDVKM. The V end was cut by 1 base, the J end by 6 bases, with 3 bases between. CDR3 length equals 12 residues. The CDR3 here is CASSLSYEKLFF. CDR3 nucleotides: TGTGCCAGCAGTTTATCGTATGAAAAACTGTTTTTT.